Sequencing of this T cell receptor (beta chain) was carried out in a study of cytomegalovirus exposure and HLA in healthy donors. PCR was performed using 60 Vbeta and 13 Jbeta primers. Method: immunoSEQ multiplex PCR; TCRdb's copy keeps in-frame clones and lacks some. The table records approximately 220,000 clones, roughly 79% of them present only once. General study findings and limits: TCR sequences were mostly rare, though some public TCRs occurred in many donors. A highly shared variant cluster was judged a likely technical artifact. Only CMV serostatus was available as immune exposure information. In an earlier analysis, most TCR beta V segments were productive about 87% or about 30% of the time.

Germline V gives CDR1 MNHEY, CDR2 SVGAGI. The CDR3 has 16 residues. After removal of 0 bases from V and 7 bases from J, the junction contained 11 bases not matched to a gene. On this clone: The antigen is not known.

The chain recombines TRBV6-5 with TRBJ2-5, with 7 bases fitting TRBD2. Sequencing used PBMCs. This sequence was found in a man aged 18 to 35 in good health and CMV-seronegative. CDR3 DNA: TGTGCCAGCAGTTACTCGGGGAGGGGTCCTTCGGGGACCCAGTACTTC. Translating gives CASSYSGRGPSGTQYF.